This T cell receptor beta chain was profiled in a study of T cell repertoires in cytomegalovirus infection. Across the study: The authors used CMV epitopes that were HLA-C-restricted (recently identified) and HLA-B-restricted (well studied). CMV infection plus the matching HLA type was flagged by public TCR beta signatures.

TCRdb itself ran the reads through MiXCR, one entry per CDR3 protein. The table records roughly 920,000 distinct CDR3 sequences, around 30% of them present only once. With V trimmed by 2 bases and J by 6 bases, 6 bases remained unmatched. Per germline, CDR1 MNHEY and CDR2 SMNVEV (reference sequence). The CDR3 extends over 15 amino acids. This clonotype was counted only a few times. Its antigen is currently unknown. This TCR was sampled from a human donor in good health (CMV status not recorded). Some clones in this sample may be carry-over from other donors' samples. Sample: cultured CD8+ T cells from PBMCs, taken from culture after CMV antigen stimulation. This chain connects TRBV27 to TRBJ2-3; TRBD1 aligns across 9 bases. The DNA for the CDR3 is TGTGCCAGCAGTTTACCGGGACAGGGACCCGATACGCAGTATTTT. Translating it yields CASSLPGQGPDTQYF.